Given below is one T cell receptor beta chain in context. What it binds is unknown. These data originate in a study of T cell repertoires in cytomegalovirus infection. Whole-study findings and limits: Across the ex vivo response, the dominant clonotypes were HLA-C-restricted CMV-specific TCR beta clonotypes.

MiXCR, run by TCRdb on the reads, gives a single entry per CDR3 protein. The data contain 700,000 to 850,000 distinct CDR3 sequences, around a third of them seen just once; the ten biggest clones take up approximately 13%. Trimming left V 4 bases short and J 15 bases short, with 13 bases between. Germline CDR1 reads SEHNR; CDR2 reads FQNEAQ (reference sequence). The CDR3 consists of 12 residues. The V and J genes are TRBV7-9 and TRBJ1-6; D gene unclear. The source of this sequence is a human donor in good health (CMV status not recorded). Some clones in this sample may be carry-over from other donors' samples. Here the sequenced sample was cultured CD8+ T cells from PBMCs, taken from culture after CMV antigen stimulation. This CDR3 is CASSSRWGRLHF. CDR3 coding DNA: TGTGCCAGCAGCTCTCGATGGGGTCGCCTCCACTTT. The full variable domain, rest sourced from reference TRBV7-9 and TRBJ1-6, is DTGVSQNPRHKITKRGQNVTFRCDPISEHNRLYWYRQTLGQGPEFLTYFQNEAQLEKSRLLSDRFSAERPKGSFSTLEIQRTEQGDSAMYLCASSSRWGRLHFGNGTRLTVT.